The next 30 T cell receptor beta chains were all read from a single sample in a study of blood T cell repertoires in COVID-19. Assay used: immunoSEQ multiplex PCR; TCRdb lists only in-frame clones, some missing. The repertoire consists of around 140,000 clones, with about 87% occurring once and the leading ten covering roughly 2.5%. Sequenced input: peripheral blood. The receptors derive from a human donor with COVID-19, enrolled during active disease. The donor label of this sample is uncertain.

The chain joins TRBV18 to TRBJ1-5; D ambiguous. Between the trimmed V and J ends, which lost 2 bases and 7 bases, there was a span of 12 bases. Germline-derived CDR1 and CDR2 are KGHSH and LQKENI. This CDR3 is 14 amino acids long. Here the CDR3 reads CASSPGADVQPQHF. Here the CDR3 DNA reads TGTGCCAGCTCACCAGGTGCGGATGTGCAGCCCCAGCATTTT.

The chain joins TRBV18 to TRBJ2-1, with 12 bases that match TRBD1. Germline CDR1 is KGHSH and CDR2 is LQKENI. This CDR3 contains 15 residues. The junction had 4 bases not matched to a gene; V was cut back by 2 bases and J by 8 bases. The chain's CDR3 is CASSPGTGGFDEQFF. In nucleotides, the CDR3 is TGTGCCAGCTCACCAGGGACAGGGGGCTTCGATGAGCAGTTCTTC.

This clone was seen a few times. This rearrangement joins TRBV21-1 to TRBJ1-5; the table gives TRBD1 as D, unverified against the DNA. TRBV21-1 is a recognized pseudogene. This CDR3 is 11 amino acids long. Here the CDR3 reads CASNPRGLVHF. The CDR3 nucleotides are TGTGCCAGCAATCCAAGGGGGCTGGTGCATTTT.

V is TRBV7-8 and J is TRBJ1-2, with D tentatively TRBD1 (5 bases). V was shortened by 5 bases and J by 0 bases, with 10 bases between the two germline ends. The CDR3 spans 14 residues. The germline gives CDR1 SGHVS, CDR2 FQNEAQ. The CDR3 protein is CASSGAGTNYGYTF. The CDR3 DNA reads as TGTGCCAGCAGCGGGGCAGGGACTAACTATGGCTACACCTTC.

The chain couples TRBV7-8 to TRBJ1-2, with TRBD1 as a possible D gene (6 bases). CDR3 size: 15 residues. V lost 4 bases and J 4 bases, leaving 16 bases between the germline ends. Germline V gene data show CDR1 as SGHVS and CDR2 as FQNEAQ. CDR3: CASSYAGAGSYGYTF. DNA of the CDR3: TGTGCCAGCAGCTACGCGGGGGCTGGTAGCTATGGCTACACCTTC.

V gene TRBV30 combines with J gene TRBJ2-7, with 12 positions matching TRBD2. CDR1 and CDR2 (germline): GTSNPN, SVGIG (reference sequence). J gave up 2 bases and V 3 bases, and 5 bases lay outside the gene matches. The CDR3 is made up of 15 amino acids. CDR3 residues: CAWRKTSGRTYEQYF. For the CDR3, the DNA is TGTGCCTGGAGGAAGACTAGCGGGAGAACCTACGAGCAGTACTTC.

The chain employs TRBV19 and TRBJ2-2, with unresolved D. The V end lost 3 bases, the J end lost 5 bases, and 10 bases lay between the germline ends. The CDR3 sequence is 14 residues long. Germline-derived CDR1 and CDR2 are LNHDA and SQIVND (reference sequence). This CDR3 is CASSMGSHTGELFF. CDR3 sequence (DNA): TGTGCCAGTAGTATGGGCTCACATACCGGGGAGCTGTTTTTT.

V usage is TRBV2 and J usage is TRBJ1-5; D not certain. The V end lost 7 bases, the J end lost 9 bases, and 13 bases lay between the germline ends. CDR3 size: 12 residues. In germline, CDR1 is SNHLY, CDR2 FYNNEI. CDR3 in amino acids: CASIADGGPQHF. In nucleotides, the CDR3 is TGTGCCAGCATAGCTGACGGCGGGCCCCAGCATTTT.

The V gene is TRBV19, the J gene TRBJ2-5; D may be TRBD1 (5 bases). Germline-derived CDR1 and CDR2 are LNHDA and SQIVND (reference sequence). This CDR3 spans 13 amino acids. V was cut by 3 bases and J by 4 bases, with 9 bases left in between. The DNA for the CDR3 is TGTGCCAGTAGTATTTCCCAGGGAGAGACCCAGTACTTC. This translates into CASSISQGETQYF.

The chain couples TRBV6-1 to TRBJ1-5; weak D call: TRBD1 (6 bases). From germline, CDR1 is MNHNS and CDR2 SASEGT. This CDR3 is built from 16 residues. V was shortened by 1 base and J by 5 bases, with 15 bases between the two germline ends. The CDR3 loop is CASSEGPAGAYQPQHF. Here the CDR3 DNA reads TGTGCCAGCAGTGAAGGTCCGGCAGGGGCTTATCAGCCCCAGCATTTT.

CDR3 loop: CASSYFVGTSTDTQYF. The CDR3 DNA follows: TGTGCCAGCAGTTACTTCGTCGGGACTAGCACAGATACGCAGTATTTT. V and J are TRBV6-6 and TRBJ2-3, with TRBD2 as a possible D gene (6 bases). The germline V gene has CDR1 MNHNY and CDR2 SVGAGI (reference sequence). Trimming cost V 1 base and J 0 bases, with 11 bases left between them. The CDR3 length is 16 residues.

The chain has TRBV30 and TRBJ1-1, with D maybe TRBD1 (5 bases). CDR1 and CDR2 (germline): GTSNPN, SVGIG (reference sequence). The CDR3 is 16 amino acids. V shed 3 bases and J shed 0 bases, with 17 bases lying between them. CDR3 amino acids: CAWRAGGAEMNTEAFF. The CDR3 nucleotides read TGTGCCTGGAGGGCGGGAGGGGCTGAAATGAACACTGAAGCTTTCTTT.

This clone was recorded once. This chain connects TRBV19 to TRBJ2-5, with 7 bases aligning to TRBD1. The J segment lost 9 bases and the V segment lost 4 bases, leaving 5 bases of the junction unmatched. Looked up from germline, CDR1 is LNHDA and CDR2 is SQIVND (reference sequence). The CDR3 runs to 12 residues. CDR3 nucleotide sequence: TGTGCCAGTAGTAAGGGGGACAGTTCCCAGTACTTC. Protein sequence: CASSKGDSSQYF.

Only one count was recorded for this clone. This chain connects TRBV3-1 (or the pseudogene TRBV3-2) to TRBJ2-1, with D possibly matching TRBD1 (6 bases). Per the germline V gene, CDR1 is LGHDT and CDR2 is YNNKEL (reference sequence). Deletions cut 7 bases from V and 7 bases from J, with 26 bases between. The CDR3 has 17 residues. The CDR3 DNA reads TGTGCCAGCACCGAAGGGTCCGGGACATATTACTCGAATGAGCAGTTCTTC. Translating gives CASTEGSGTYYSNEQFF.

There are a few counts of this clone. Compared with germline, one end of the junction differs, possibly owing to a read error. The rearrangement links TRBV7-2 to TRBJ2-4; TRBD2 is a possible D gene (6 bases). The CDR3 runs to 13 residues. Germline lookup yields CDR1 SGHTA and CDR2 FQGNSA. CDR3 sequence reads: CASSPPFSGVRFF. For the CDR3, the DNA is TGTGCCAGCAGCCCCCCCTTTTCGGGGGTGAGATTCTTC.

This chain uses TRBV18 with TRBJ2-1; TRBD2 is a possible D gene (5 bases). Germline CDR1 reads KGHSH; CDR2 reads LQKENI. The CDR3 contains 18 residues. The V gene lost 0 bases and the J gene lost 0 bases, with 15 bases spanning the gap. CDR3 DNA sequence: TGTGCCAGCTCACCACCTGGAGCGGTGTCGAGCTCCTACAATGAGCAGTTCTTC. Translating gives CASSPPGAVSSSYNEQFF.

The J gene is TRBJ2-7, the V gene TRBV10-3; perhaps TRBD2 as D (6 bases). The CDR3 loop spans 14 amino acids. V was clipped by 9 bases and J by 0 bases, with 15 bases between them. CDR1 is ENHRY, CDR2 SYGVKD, per germline. Written as DNA, the CDR3 is TGTGCCATTGGGGGGACGGAGAGCTCCTACGAGCAGTACTTC. It yields the protein CAIGGTESSYEQYF.

V gene TRBV11-3 combines with J gene TRBJ2-3, with D tentatively TRBD1 (5 bases). The ends were cut back, 2 bases at V and 4 bases at J, with 7 bases in the middle. The CDR3 spans 13 residues. CDR1 and CDR2 (germline): SGHNT, YENEEA. The CDR3: CASSLRQSDTQYF. The DNA for the CDR3 is TGTGCCAGCAGCTTAAGACAGTCAGATACGCAGTATTTT. The variable domain in full, completed from reference TRBV11-3 and TRBJ2-3, reads EAGVVQSPRYKIIEKKQPVAFWCNPISGHNTLYWYLQNLGQGPELLIRYENEEAVDDSQLPKDRFSAERLKGVDSTLKIQPAELGDSAVYLCASSLRQSDTQYFGPGTRLTVL.

In its sample, this clone was seen a few times. The chain uses TRBV5-6 and TRBJ1-2; TRBD1 aligns across 8 bases. This CDR3 spans 15 amino acids. Germline values: CDR1 SGHDT, CDR2 YYEEEE. Trimming removed 7 bases from V and 3 bases from J; junction bases left unmatched: 11. In DNA form, the CDR3 reads TGTGCCAGCCGAAAAACAGGGACAGGAGACTATGGCTACACCTTC. Translated, it gives CASRKTGTGDYGYTF.

The chain carries TRBV5-1 and TRBJ2-1; possibly TRBD1 for D (5 bases). Germline CDR1 and CDR2: SGHRS and YFSETQ. CDR3 length: 14 residues. The germline V and J ends were trimmed by 5 bases and 7 bases, with 16 bases remaining between them. The DNA for the CDR3 is TGCGCCAGCAGTTTCGGAAGGGGCGCTAATGAGCAGTTCTTC. Amino acids: CASSFGRGANEQFF.

The chain carries TRBV7-9 and TRBJ1-1, with 8 bases that match TRBD1. V lost 3 bases to trimming and J lost 6 bases; unmatched junction nucleotides: 9. Germline CDR1 SEHNR, CDR2 FQNEAQ (reference sequence). This CDR3 is 15 amino acids long. The DNA of the CDR3 is TGTGCCAGCAGCTTGGGGCGGACAGGGAGCGCTGAAGCTTTCTTT. As protein: CASSLGRTGSAEAFF.

The chain uses TRBV10-3 and TRBJ1-2; TRBD1 agrees at 7 bases. There are 15 residues in the CDR3. Germline-derived CDR1 and CDR2 are ENHRY and SYGVKD. Losses at the gene ends were 3 bases for V and 5 bases for J; bases not matched to a gene: 9. CDR3 coding DNA: TGTGCCATCAGTGAAGGCCTCGGACAGGAATATGGCTACACCTTC. Its protein product is CAISEGLGQEYGYTF.

The genes are TRBV12-5 and TRBJ2-7; perhaps TRBD1 as D (5 bases). Germline CDR1 LGHNT, CDR2 FRNRAP. The V and J ends lost 6 bases and 0 bases respectively, with 6 bases between them. The length of the CDR3 is 12 residues. CDR3 sequence: CASGRGSYEQYF. DNA for the CDR3: TGTGCTAGTGGAAGGGGCTCCTACGAGCAGTACTTC.

The chain has TRBV11-2 and TRBJ2-3, with a tentative D call TRBD2 (5 bases). The CDR3 contains 14 residues. Trimming left V 6 bases short and J 11 bases short, with 21 bases between. Germline-derived CDR1 and CDR2 are SGHAT and FQNNGV. In DNA, the CDR3 is TGTGCCAGCAGACCCGGACTGCCTCCTCTGATGCAGTATTTT. It specifies CASRPGLPPLMQYF. Variable domain in full (rest from reference TRBV11-2 and TRBJ2-3): EAGVAQSPRYKIIEKRQSVAFWCNPISGHATLYWYQQILGQGPKLLIQFQNNGVVDDSQLPKDRFSAERLKGVDSTLKIQPAKLEDSAVYLCASRPGLPPLMQYFGPGTRLTVL.

V gene TRBV2 combines with J gene TRBJ1-1; D may be TRBD1 (5 bases). The germline V and J ends were trimmed by 3 bases and 8 bases, with 10 bases remaining between them. The CDR3 runs 12 residues. The germline V gene has CDR1 SNHLY and CDR2 FYNNEI. The CDR3 nucleotides are TGTGCCAGCAGTGAGGCTGGGGGGGAAGCTTTCTTT. Translating gives CASSEAGGEAFF. The complete variable domain, with remaining parts taken from reference TRBV2 and TRBJ1-1, reads EPEVTQTPSHQVTQMGQEVILRCVPISNHLYFYWYRQILGQKVEFLVSFYNNEISEKSEIFDDQFSVERPDGSNFTLKIRSTKLEDSAMYFCASSEAGGEAFFGQGTRLTVV.

The V gene is TRBV6-1, the J gene TRBJ2-6; 7 nucleotides agree with TRBD2. The trim removed 3 bases at V and 0 bases at J, leaving 8 bases unmatched. Germline loops: CDR1 MNHNS, CDR2 SASEGT. The CDR3 contains 18 residues. CDR3 DNA sequence: TGTGCCAGCAGTGAGGGGACGACTAGCTTCTCTGGGGCCAACGTCCTGACTTTC. Residues: CASSEGTTSFSGANVLTF.

The chain couples TRBV6-1 to TRBJ1-2; TRBD1 matches 7 bases. The germline gives CDR1 MNHNS, CDR2 SASEGT. V shed 3 bases and J 8 bases; nucleotides not matched to a gene: 6. The CDR3 totals 13 residues. This CDR3 reads CASSDPGGGGYTF. CDR3 bases: TGTGCCAGCAGTGATCCAGGGGGAGGAGGCTACACCTTC.

The J gene is TRBJ1-3, the V gene TRBV18; perhaps TRBD1 as D (5 bases). V lost 0 bases to trimming and J lost 4 bases, with 10 bases between them. The CDR3 contains 15 residues. The germline gives CDR1 KGHSH, CDR2 LQKENI. CDR3 in DNA: TGTGCCAGCTCACCACCGGCAGGGATAGGAAACACCATATATTTT. It is translated as CASSPPAGIGNTIYF.

The genes are TRBV19 and TRBJ1-5, with a possible D match to TRBD1 (5 bases). CDR3 size: 13 residues. The germline gives CDR1 LNHDA, CDR2 SQIVND (reference sequence). V was pared by 7 bases and J by 4 bases, with 11 bases between. The CDR3 spells CASNPGMNQPQHF. CDR3 sequence (DNA): TGTGCCAGTAACCCAGGGATGAATCAGCCCCAGCATTTT.

CDR3: CASSSSDGTGLGYTF. CDR3 DNA: TGTGCCAGCAGCTCTTCAGACGGGACAGGGCTTGGCTACACCTTC. The rearrangement uses TRBV11-3 and TRBJ1-2; TRBD1 matches 9 bases. CDR1 and CDR2 from the germline V gene are SGHNT and YENEEA. The CDR3 spans 15 residues. V was pared by 4 bases and J by 7 bases, with 10 bases of the junction left unmatched.